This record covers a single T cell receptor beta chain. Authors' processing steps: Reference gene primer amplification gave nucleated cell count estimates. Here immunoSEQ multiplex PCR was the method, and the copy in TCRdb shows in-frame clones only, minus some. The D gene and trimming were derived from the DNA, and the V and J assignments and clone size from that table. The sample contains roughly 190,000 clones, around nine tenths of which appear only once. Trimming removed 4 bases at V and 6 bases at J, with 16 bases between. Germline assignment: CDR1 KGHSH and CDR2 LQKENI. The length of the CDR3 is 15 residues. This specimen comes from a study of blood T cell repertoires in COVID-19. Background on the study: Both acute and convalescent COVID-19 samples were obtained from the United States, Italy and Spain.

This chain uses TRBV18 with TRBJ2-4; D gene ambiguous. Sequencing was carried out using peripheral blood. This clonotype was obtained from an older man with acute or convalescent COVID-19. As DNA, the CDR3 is TGTGCCAGCTCACTAACTGAGTCTCTCGGAAACATTCAGTACTTC. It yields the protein CASSLTESLGNIQYF. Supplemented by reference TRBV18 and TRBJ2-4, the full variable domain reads NAGVMQNPRHLVRRRGQEARLRCSPMKGHSHVYWYRQLPEEGLKFMVYLQKENIIDESGMPKERFSAEFPKEGPSILRIQQVVRGDSAAYFCASSLTESLGNIQYFGAGTRLSVL.